This T cell receptor (beta chain) was identified during a study of cytomegalovirus exposure and HLA in healthy donors. Study as a whole: A data release that came early held tens of millions of unique TCRs from HLA-typed donors.

PCR amplification relied on 60 Vbeta primers (plus 13 Jbeta primers). Assay: immunoSEQ multiplex PCR; the TCRdb copy retains only in-frame clones and omits some. This sample's clone table lists around 140,000 clones. The study, taken as a whole, reports: Other equally common chains were less clonally expanded than HLA-associated TCR beta chains, a later analysis showed. Only CMV serostatus was available as immune exposure information. Reports credit the classifier with highly specific, highly sensitive diagnosis of cytomegalovirus status.

As regards this clone: Its target is unknown.

CDR3 size: 14 residues. Germline CDR1 reads MDHEN; CDR2 reads SYDVKM. Unmatched junction bases numbered 2, after V lost 2 bases and J lost 3 bases. Material for sequencing was PBMCs. The chain is built from TRBV28 and TRBJ1-2, with 8 bases matching TRBD1. The sequence was obtained from a woman between 50 and 59 years old in good health and CMV-seronegative. This chain's CDR3 is CASSLPGQDYGYTF. The CDR3 nucleotides are TGTGCCAGCAGTTTACCGGGACAGGACTATGGCTACACCTTC.